Shown below are 18 T cell receptor beta chains from a single sample sequenced in a study of shared clonotypes between healthy human individuals. Profiled with immunoSEQ multiplex PCR; TCRdb holds only in-frame clones, not every one. The table lists 450,000 or so clones, roughly 80% of them singletons, with about 12% in the top ten. The sequenced sample was PBMCs. Source of these receptors: a woman in her thirties or forties in good health. Some clones in this sample may be carry-over from other donors' samples.

The V call is TRBV29-1, the J call TRBJ2-1, with 7 bases that match TRBD2. CDR1 and CDR2 from the germline V gene are SQVTM and ANQGSEA. The length of the CDR3 is 13 residues. Trimming took 7 bases from V and 6 from J; bases not matched to a gene: 9. CDR3: CSASGNPSNEQFF. In nucleotides, the CDR3 is TGCAGCGCAAGCGGGAACCCTTCCAATGAGCAGTTCTTC.

About this clone: The junction departs from germline at one end; a sequencing error may be responsible. The J gene is TRBJ2-1, the V gene TRBV7-9; D is uncertain. This CDR3 is built from 14 residues. Germline V gene lookup returns CDR1 SEHNR and CDR2 FQNEAQ (reference sequence). This chain's CDR3 is CASNLGAAYNEQFF. The DNA of the CDR3 is TGTGCCAGCAACTTAGGCGCAGCTTACAATGAGCAGTTCTTC.

In the case of this clone: It may be a read error: a sequence one base away is much more abundant. V gene TRBV6-5 combines with J gene TRBJ2-7; 9 bases map to TRBD1. CDR3 size: 13 residues. Germline values: CDR1 MNHEY, CDR2 SVGAGI. V shed 6 bases and J 6 bases; nucleotides not matched to a gene: 6. The CDR3 sequence is CASRFTGGAEQYF. DNA for the CDR3: TGTGCCAGCAGATTCACAGGGGGCGCCGAGCAGTACTTC.

The chain uses TRBV15 and TRBJ2-1, with 8 nucleotides matching TRBD2. This CDR3 region has 15 residues. V lost 1 base, J lost 8 bases, and 7 bases stayed unmatched. Germline V CDR1 and CDR2: LNHNV, YYDKDF (reference sequence). The DNA of the CDR3 is TGTGCCACCAGCAGAGTCGGCGGGAGGATCCATGAGCAGTTCTTC. This translates into CATSRVGGRIHEQFF.

The chain recombines TRBV5-6 with TRBJ1-1; maybe TRBD1 (6 bases). The CDR3 is made up of 15 amino acids. In germline, CDR1 is SGHDT, CDR2 YYEEEE. The V gene lost 1 base and the J gene lost 4 bases, with 14 bases spanning the gap. In DNA, the CDR3 is TGTGCCAGCAGCTTGCTGACAGGCCGCGGCACTGAAGCTTTCTTT. Residues: CASSLLTGRGTEAFF. Looking up the rest from reference TRBV5-6 and TRBJ1-1 gives the full variable domain: DAGVTQSPTHLIKTRGQQVTLRCSPKSGHDTVSWYQQALGQGPQFIFQYYEEEERQRGNFPDRFSGHQFPNYSSELNVNALLLGDSALYLCASSLLTGRGTEAFFGQGTRLTVV.

V usage is TRBV27 and J usage is TRBJ2-2; D remains unclear. CDR3 size: 15 residues. The germline gives CDR1 MNHEY, CDR2 SMNVEV (reference sequence). The V and J ends lost 2 bases and 0 bases respectively, with 7 bases between them. The CDR3 region has the DNA TGTGCCAGCAGTTTAAGGGCGGCGAACACCGGGGAGCTGTTTTTT. It yields the protein CASSLRAANTGELFF.

This sequence joins TRBV6-6 and TRBJ2-1; 11 bases line up with TRBD1. The CDR3 totals 15 residues. Germline values: CDR1 MNHNY, CDR2 SVGAGI (reference sequence). J was trimmed by 6 bases and V by 6 bases; bases with no gene match: 7. DNA of the CDR3: TGTGCCAGCAGCAAGGGACAGGGGGACGTCAATGAGCAGTTCTTC. It translates to CASSKGQGDVNEQFF.

The chain recombines TRBV30 with TRBJ1-3; D is undetermined. V was trimmed by 0 bases and J by 0 bases, leaving 3 bases between them. CDR3 length: 13 residues. Germline V gives CDR1 GTSNPN, CDR2 SVGIG (reference sequence). This chain's CDR3 is CAWSVASGNTIYF. Written as DNA, the CDR3 is TGTGCCTGGAGTGTTGCCTCTGGAAACACCATATATTTT.

The V and J genes are TRBV19 and TRBJ2-4; D might be TRBD1 (6 bases). The ends were cut back, 6 bases at V and 6 bases at J, with 18 bases in the middle. The CDR3 has 15 amino acids. CDR1 and CDR2 from the germline V gene are LNHDA and SQIVND (reference sequence). CDR3 nucleotides: TGTGCCAGTAGCGAGGGACAACAAAGAGTAAACATTCAGTACTTC. Protein: CASSEGQQRVNIQYF. The full variable domain, its missing parts supplied by reference TRBV19 and TRBJ2-4, is DGGITQSPKYLFRKEGQNVTLSCEQNLNHDAMYWYRQDPGQGLRLIYYSQIVNDFQKGDIAEGYSVSREKKESFPLTVTSAQKNPTAFYLCASSEGQQRVNIQYFGAGTRLSVL.

The rearrangement uses TRBV30 and TRBJ2-5, with 7 bases fitting TRBD2. Germline V gene lookup returns CDR1 GTSNPN and CDR2 SVGIG (reference sequence). V lost 1 base to trimming and J lost 5 bases; unmatched junction nucleotides: 7. This CDR3 is built from 14 residues. The CDR3 protein is CAWSGGGSSETQYF. As DNA, the CDR3 is TGTGCCTGGAGTGGGGGCGGGAGTTCGGAGACCCAGTACTTC.

A single count supports this clone. The chain joins TRBV28 to TRBJ2-7, with TRBD2 identical over 8 bases. Trimming took 1 base from V and 9 from J; bases not matched to a gene: 14. Germline assignment: CDR1 MDHEN and CDR2 SYDVKM. The CDR3 runs to 16 residues. CDR3 nucleotides: TGTGCCAGCAGTTTATTTTTGGGGACTAGAGGGGTTGGGCAGTACTTC. Translation gives CASSLFLGTRGVGQYF.

The J gene is TRBJ2-1, the V gene TRBV4-2, with 12 bases that match TRBD2. Trimming cost V 3 bases and J 3 bases; bases outside gene matches: 12. Germline assignment: CDR1 LGHNA and CDR2 YNFKEQ. CDR3 length: 19 residues. The CDR3 is CASSHGGTSGLGVYNEQFF. Written as DNA, the CDR3 is TGTGCCAGCAGCCATGGTGGGACTAGCGGGCTGGGGGTCTACAATGAGCAGTTCTTC.

The rearrangement uses TRBV5-1 and TRBJ1-1; D ambiguous. V lost 4 bases to trimming and J lost 1 base, with 8 bases between them. CDR1 and CDR2 from the germline V gene are SGHRS and YFSETQ. This CDR3 comprises 13 residues. Here the CDR3 reads CASSPDSNTEAFF. CDR3 DNA: TGCGCCAGCAGCCCGGACTCGAACACTGAAGCTTTCTTT. Full variable domain (outside the CDR3, taken from reference TRBV5-1 and TRBJ1-1): KAGVTQTPRYLIKTRGQQVTLSCSPISGHRSVSWYQQTPGQGLQFLFEYFSETQRNKGNFPGRFSGRQFSNSRSEMNVSTLELGDSALYLCASSPDSNTEAFFGQGTRLTVV.

The chain employs TRBV10-2 and TRBJ2-1; 7 nucleotides line up with TRBD2. This CDR3 is built from 16 residues. The trim removed 3 bases at V and 0 bases at J, leaving 5 bases unmatched. Germline V gives CDR1 WSHSY, CDR2 SAAADI. The CDR3 region is CASSDLLASSYNEQFF. The DNA for the CDR3 is TGCGCCAGCAGTGATTTACTAGCGAGCTCCTACAATGAGCAGTTCTTC.

The chain links TRBV28 to TRBJ1-4; D is unresolved. CDR3 size: 15 residues. Trimming left V 2 bases short and J 5 bases short, with 12 bases between. Looked up from germline, CDR1 is MDHEN and CDR2 is SYDVKM. The CDR3 region is CASSLEVRKNEKLFF. Written as DNA, the CDR3 is TGTGCCAGCAGTTTAGAGGTGCGGAAGAATGAAAAACTGTTTTTT.

The CDR3 nucleotides are TGTGCCAGCAGCCCCGCCGGGACTAGTAGTGCCAATGAGCAGTTCTTC. This gives the protein CASSPAGTSSANEQFF. The chain employs TRBV9 and TRBJ2-1, with 8 bases fitting TRBD2. The germline V gene encodes CDR1 SGDLS and CDR2 YYNGEE. J gave up 6 bases and V 4 bases, and 12 bases lay outside the gene matches. The CDR3 is made up of 16 amino acids.

The CDR3 DNA reads as TGTGCCAGCAGCAACCGACAGGGGTATCAGCCCCAGCATTTT. It is translated as CASSNRQGYQPQHF. The V gene is TRBV5-6, the J gene TRBJ1-5; 8 bases align to TRBD1. In germline, CDR1 is SGHDT, CDR2 YYEEEE. This CDR3 spans 14 amino acids. V gave up 4 bases and J gave up 5 bases; unmatched junction bases: 5.

This clone was counted a few times. The chain employs TRBV2 and TRBJ1-1; possible D gene TRBD1, 6 bases. V gave up 10 bases and J gave up 3 bases, with 9 bases separating them. The CDR3 spans 11 residues. The V gene's germline CDR1 is SNHLY and CDR2 FYNNEI. Written as DNA, the CDR3 is TGTGCCACCCGGACAGACACTGAAGCTTTCTTT. This codes for CATRTDTEAFF.